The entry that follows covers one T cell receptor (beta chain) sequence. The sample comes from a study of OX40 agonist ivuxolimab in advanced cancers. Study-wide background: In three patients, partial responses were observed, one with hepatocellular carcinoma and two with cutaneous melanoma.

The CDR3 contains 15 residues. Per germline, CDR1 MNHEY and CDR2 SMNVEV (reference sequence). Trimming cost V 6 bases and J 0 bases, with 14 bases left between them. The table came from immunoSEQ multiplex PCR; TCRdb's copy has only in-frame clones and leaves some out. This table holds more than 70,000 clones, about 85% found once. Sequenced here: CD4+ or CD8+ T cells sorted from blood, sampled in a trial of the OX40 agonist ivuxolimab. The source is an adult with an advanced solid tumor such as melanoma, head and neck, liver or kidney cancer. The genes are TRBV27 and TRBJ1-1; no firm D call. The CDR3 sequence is CASSPLGGMNTEAFF. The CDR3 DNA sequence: TGTGCCAGCAGCCCGTTAGGTGGGATGAACACTGAAGCTTTCTTT.